Shown below are 5 T cell receptor beta chains from a single sample sequenced in a study of T cells in Graves' hyperthyroidism and ophthalmopathy. Researchers amplified the TCR beta CDR3 regions from RNA transcripts. HTBI primers were used for first-round RT-PCR of the TCR CDR3. Via MiXCR, TCRdb re-called the multiplex PCR reads, giving one row per CDR3 protein. This table holds 500,000 to 800,000 distinct CDR3 sequences, roughly 15% found once. Specimen: blood. These receptors were collected from a woman aged 50 to 60 with Graves' ophthalmopathy.

There are many counts of this clonotype. This chain joins TRBV12-3 or TRBV12-4 and TRBJ2-5, with a weak D call TRBD2 (5 bases). The V gene lost 5 bases and the J gene lost 5 bases, with 12 bases spanning the gap. This CDR3 comprises 13 residues. The CDR3 protein is CASSPGLVETQYF. In DNA, the CDR3 is TGTGCCAGCAGTCCGGGGTTGGTGGAGACCCAGTACTTC.

This clonotype was seen a handful of times. The CDR3 loop reads CSATTASGGYYNEQFF. As DNA, the CDR3 is TGCAGTGCTACCACCGCTAGCGGGGGGTACTACAATGAGCAGTTCTTC. This rearrangement joins TRBV20-1 to TRBJ2-1; 11 positions match TRBD2. Germline trimming cut 4 bases from V and 3 bases from J; bases unmatched to any gene: 8. Per the germline V gene, CDR1 is DFQATT and CDR2 is SNEGSKA (reference sequence). This CDR3 contains 16 residues.

The sample holds a few counts of this clonotype. The rearrangement joins TRBV9 to TRBJ2-3; weak D call: TRBD1 (6 bases). The V gene's germline CDR1 is SGDLS and CDR2 YYNGEE. The CDR3 spans 14 residues. Trimming left V 0 bases short and J 4 bases short, with 9 bases between. CDR3 nucleotide sequence: TGTGCCAGCAGCGTAGCAGGGGACGCAGATACGCAGTATTTT. Translated: CASSVAGDADTQYF.

This clonotype has a count of ten or more. This rearrangement joins TRBV28 to TRBJ2-5; 9 bases are a match to TRBD1. V was clipped by 4 bases and J by 5 bases; unmatched bases: 5. This CDR3 region has 14 residues. From germline, CDR1 is MDHEN and CDR2 SYDVKM. The CDR3 coding sequence is TGTGCCAGCAGTTGGAAACAGGGGGCGGAGACCCAGTACTTC. Protein: CASSWKQGAETQYF.

This clonotype came up a few times. J is TRBJ1-2 and V is TRBV11-2; 7 nucleotides match TRBD1. The CDR3 has 15 residues. Trimming took 0 bases from V and 7 from J; bases not matched to a gene: 8. Per germline, CDR1 SGHAT and CDR2 FQNNGV. The CDR3 DNA is TGTGCCAGCAGCTTAGATCATTGGACAGGCGCTGGCTACACCTTC. Translating gives CASSLDHWTGAGYTF.